This T cell receptor (beta chain) derives from a study of blood T cell repertoires in COVID-19. Study in general: Samples representing acute and convalescent COVID-19 were sourced from the United States, Italy and Spain.

Per the study methods: The authors estimated nucleated cell counts from reference gene primer amplification. Data came from immunoSEQ multiplex PCR; TCRdb stores just in-frame clones and leaves some out. From that table come the V and J calls and clone size; the DNA was used to work out D and trimming. The repertoire consists of fewer than 300,000 clones, with about nine tenths occurring once and the leading ten covering around 10%. This CDR3 region has 13 residues. Germline V gene lookup returns CDR1 MNHEY and CDR2 SMNVEV (reference sequence). Trimming removed 3 bases from V and 7 bases from J, with 9 bases in between.

The clonotype originates from a man between 40 and 49 years old who had recovered from COVID-19. The J gene is TRBJ2-2, the V gene TRBV27, with no clear D. The sequencing input was peripheral blood. Here the CDR3 reads CASSFTLNGELFF. The CDR3 DNA sequence: TGTGCCAGCAGTTTTACTCTCAACGGGGAGCTGTTTTTT.